One sample yielded the 30 T cell receptor beta chains listed below, sequenced in a study of CD8 T cells in Susac syndrome. Random-hexamer reverse transcription was applied to about 0.45 to 1 ug RNA. Using its own MiXCR run on the immunoSEQ multiplex PCR reads, TCRdb lists one record per CDR3 protein. The sample lists 190,000 or so distinct CDR3 sequences, about 96% occurring once. Sequencing was done on a sample of CD4+ T cells from PBMCs. Receptors were obtained from a human donor with multiple sclerosis.

The rearrangement links TRBV2 to TRBJ2-1, with TRBD2 matching over 10 bases. The trim removed 3 bases at V and 3 bases at J, leaving 2 bases unmatched. There are 15 residues in the CDR3. The germline gives CDR1 SNHLY, CDR2 FYNNEI. The CDR3 nucleotides are TGTGCCAGCAGTGATAGGACTAGCGGCTACAATGAGCAGTTCTTC. It yields the protein CASSDRTSGYNEQFF.

This clonotype has just one count. CDR3 residues: CASREALTDEQYF. The CDR3 nucleotides read TGCGCCAGCAGGGAGGCGCTGACTGACGAGCAGTACTTC. The gene calls are TRBV5-1 and TRBJ2-7; D may be TRBD2 (5 bases). Germline V gives CDR1 SGHRS, CDR2 YFSETQ. Trimming stripped 5 bases from V and 5 bases from J, with 14 bases between. The CDR3 sequence is 13 residues long.

As DNA, the CDR3 is TGTGCCAGCACCAGGAACCAGGGTAATGAGCAGTTCTTC. It codes for CASTRNQGNEQFF. This sequence joins TRBV27 and TRBJ2-1; a weak D match, TRBD1 (5 bases). V was cut by 7 bases and J by 7 bases, with 14 bases left in between. Germline V gives CDR1 MNHEY, CDR2 SMNVEV (reference sequence). The length of the CDR3 is 13 residues.

DNA for the CDR3: TGTGCCAGCAGCGTGGGAGCGAAAGAGACCCAGTACTTC. This encodes CASSVGAKETQYF. J is TRBJ2-5 and V is TRBV7-9, with TRBD2 as a possible D gene (5 bases). V dropped 5 bases and J dropped 3 bases, with 10 bases sitting between them. The CDR3 extends over 13 amino acids. Germline V gives CDR1 SEHNR, CDR2 FQNEAQ (reference sequence).

The gene calls are TRBV6-2 or TRBV6-3 and TRBJ2-1; D call uncertain. The CDR3 is made up of 16 amino acids. Trimming removed 2 bases at V and 0 bases at J, with 11 bases between. Looked up from germline, CDR1 is MNHEY and CDR2 is SVGEGT. CDR3 residues: CASSYLLSSSYNEQFF. CDR3 DNA: TGTGCCAGCAGTTACCTCCTATCGAGCTCCTACAATGAGCAGTTCTTC.

The rearrangement links TRBV6-5 to TRBJ2-1; 7 nucleotides align to TRBD1. The germline gives CDR1 MNHEY, CDR2 SVGAGI. The CDR3 has 15 amino acids. V gave up 2 bases and J gave up 4 bases; unmatched junction bases: 5. The chain's CDR3 is CASSYLEGQYNEQFF. The CDR3 DNA follows: TGTGCCAGCAGTTACCTAGAGGGACAGTACAATGAGCAGTTCTTC.

This clonotype was counted a single time. The CDR3 protein is CASSPRVNTGELFF. The DNA for the CDR3 is TGTGCCAGCAGCCCGAGGGTGAACACCGGGGAGCTGTTTTTT. The gene calls are TRBV3-1 and TRBJ2-2; weak D call: TRBD2 (5 bases). CDR1 and CDR2 from the germline V gene are LGHDT and YNNKEL (reference sequence). The CDR3 extends over 14 amino acids. The V end was cut by 4 bases, the J end by 1 base, with 7 bases between.

This chain joins TRBV5-4 and TRBJ2-1, with D uncertain. V was shortened by 0 bases and J by 4 bases, with 8 bases between the two germline ends. Germline loops: CDR1 SGHNT, CDR2 YYREEE (reference sequence). The CDR3 has 14 amino acids. CDR3: CASSLVDQYNEQFF. The CDR3 bases are TGTGCCAGCAGCTTGGTGGATCAGTACAATGAGCAGTTCTTC. Based on the CDR3 plus reference TRBV5-4 and TRBJ2-1, the full variable domain is ETGVTQSPTHLIKTRGQQVTLRCSSQSGHNTVSWYQQALGQGPQFIFQYYREEENGRGNFPPRFSGLQFPNYSSELNVNALELDDSALYLCASSLVDQYNEQFFGPGTRLTVL.

In DNA form, the CDR3 reads TGTGCCAGCAGCGTAAATACCCGGCCGCAGTATTTT. Protein: CASSVNTRPQYF. This rearrangement joins TRBV9 to TRBJ2-3; D is ambiguous. CDR3 size: 12 residues. With 1 base removed from V and 10 bases from J, the gap between germline ends came to 10 bases. Germline CDR1 is SGDLS and CDR2 is YYNGEE.

V is TRBV20-1 and J is TRBJ1-1; 9 nucleotides align to TRBD1. V lost 0 bases, J lost 4 bases, and 6 bases stayed unmatched. The CDR3 runs 15 residues. The V gene's germline CDR1 is DFQATT and CDR2 SNEGSKA (reference sequence). CDR3 bases: TGCAGTGCTAGAGAACTACAGGGGGCTGGCACTGAAGCTTTCTTT. It is translated as CSARELQGAGTEAFF.

The chain combines TRBV7-2 with TRBJ1-2; possible D gene TRBD1, 6 bases. Germline-derived CDR1 and CDR2 are SGHTA and FQGNSA. Trimming removed 3 bases at V and 8 bases at J, with 16 bases between. The CDR3 spans 14 residues. The CDR3 loop is CASSFRQARGGYTF. CDR3 sequence (DNA): TGTGCCAGCAGCTTTAGACAGGCCAGGGGCGGCTACACCTTC.

This chain joins TRBV4-2 and TRBJ2-1, with D perhaps matching TRBD2 (6 bases). The germline CDR1 and CDR2 sequences are LGHNA and YNFKEQ. This CDR3 has 14 amino acids. V lost 4 bases, J lost 6 bases, and 13 bases lay in between. The CDR3 nucleotides read TGTGCCAGCAGCCGGCCGGGACTCCCCAATGAGCAGTTCTTC. It is translated as CASSRPGLPNEQFF.

The V and J genes are TRBV5-4 and TRBJ2-7; the D gene is possibly TRBD1 (5 bases). The germline V gene encodes CDR1 SGHNT and CDR2 YYREEE (reference sequence). CDR3 size: 13 residues. Trimming pared 0 bases from V and 5 bases from J, leaving 9 bases between. Here the CDR3 reads CASSLVGVDEQYF. CDR3 nucleotides: TGTGCCAGCAGCTTGGTAGGGGTGGACGAGCAGTACTTC.

The chain combines TRBV19 with TRBJ2-3; TRBD1 aligns across 7 bases. This CDR3 comprises 13 residues. Trimming cost V 6 bases and J 2 bases; bases outside gene matches: 2. From germline, CDR1 is LNHDA and CDR2 SQIVND (reference sequence). The CDR3 loop reads CASRGQPTDTQYF. Here the CDR3 DNA reads TGTGCCAGTAGGGGACAGCCCACAGATACGCAGTATTTT.

This sequence joins TRBV20-1 and TRBJ1-5; D remains unclear. In germline, CDR1 is DFQATT, CDR2 SNEGSKA (reference sequence). The CDR3 length is 12 residues. Trimming removed 3 bases from V and 4 bases from J, with 7 bases in between. CDR3 residues: CSASGPNQPQHF. The CDR3 DNA follows: TGCAGTGCTAGTGGGCCTAATCAGCCCCAGCATTTT.

This sequence joins TRBV9 and TRBJ2-1; 12 nucleotides line up with TRBD2. The J segment lost 9 bases and the V segment lost 2 bases, leaving 6 bases of the junction unmatched. The CDR3 spans 15 residues. Germline CDR1 is SGDLS and CDR2 is YYNGEE. In DNA form, the CDR3 reads TGTGCCAGCAGCGTGGCTAGCGGGGGGGCCGGTGAGCAGTTCTTC. It encodes CASSVASGGAGEQFF.

The V gene is TRBV12-3 or TRBV12-4, the J gene TRBJ2-5; the D is unclear. V was clipped by 6 bases and J by 3 bases, with 11 bases between them. The CDR3 runs to 13 residues. CDR3 amino acids: CASSPYEEETQYF. CDR3 DNA sequence: TGTGCCAGCAGCCCATACGAGGAAGAGACCCAGTACTTC.

The rearrangement links TRBV5-1 to TRBJ2-1; no firm D call. V lost 0 bases and J lost 0, with 7 bases in between. The CDR3 spans 15 residues. Germline V gene data show CDR1 as SGHRS and CDR2 as YFSETQ. CDR3 bases: TGCGCCAGCAGCTTGGTGGCTGTCTCCTACAATGAGCAGTTCTTC. Its translation is CASSLVAVSYNEQFF.

The genes are TRBV20-1 and TRBJ2-7, with D perhaps matching TRBD1 (6 bases). V lost 6 bases to trimming and J lost 0 bases, with 15 bases between them. CDR1 and CDR2 (germline): DFQATT, SNEGSKA (reference sequence). This CDR3 region has 14 residues. The CDR3, as DNA: TGCAGTGCCGTTCCGACAGGTTACTCCTACGAGCAGTACTTC. Translating it yields CSAVPTGYSYEQYF.

The genes are TRBV5-1 and TRBJ1-1, with 8 bases that match TRBD1. Germline assignment: CDR1 SGHRS and CDR2 YFSETQ. This CDR3 is built from 15 residues. Trimming removed 3 bases from V and 6 bases from J; junction bases left unmatched: 10. The chain's CDR3 is CASSSTGQGIAEAFF. The CDR3 DNA follows: TGCGCCAGCAGCTCCACCGGACAGGGCATAGCTGAAGCTTTCTTT.

The J gene is TRBJ1-4, the V gene TRBV20-1; D is unresolved. Per germline, CDR1 DFQATT and CDR2 SNEGSKA (reference sequence). Trimming cost V 6 bases and J 8 bases, with 22 bases left between them. CDR3 length: 15 residues. CDR3 in amino acids: CSAPWARRRGEKLFF. The CDR3 nucleotides are TGCAGTGCCCCCTGGGCGAGACGGCGCGGAGAAAAACTGTTTTTT.

J is TRBJ1-2 and V is TRBV6-1; 8 bases are shared with TRBD1. The trim removed 9 bases at V and 5 bases at J, leaving 11 bases unmatched. The CDR3 totals 14 residues. Germline V gene data show CDR1 as MNHNS and CDR2 as SASEGT. CDR3 residues: CASSSGGYPYGYTF. Here the CDR3 DNA reads TGTGCCAGTTCCTCAGGGGGCTACCCTTATGGCTACACCTTC.

This chain links TRBV20-1 with TRBJ2-5; D is unclear. CDR3 length: 11 residues. Trimming pared 7 bases from V and 5 bases from J, leaving 11 bases between. From germline, CDR1 is DFQATT and CDR2 SNEGSKA (reference sequence). The CDR3 DNA is TGCAGTGTGGGTCGGGCGGAGACCCAGTACTTC. Protein sequence: CSVGRAETQYF.

V is TRBV19 and J is TRBJ2-7; D might be TRBD1 (5 bases). V dropped 3 bases and J dropped 9 bases, with 15 bases sitting between them. CDR1 LNHDA and CDR2 SQIVND come from the germline V gene (reference sequence). CDR3 length equals 13 residues. CDR3 bases: TGTGCCAGTAGTATTGGGGCCCTTGGAGTGCAGTACTTC. Translated: CASSIGALGVQYF.

The chain is built from TRBV20-1 and TRBJ2-3; 7 nucleotides align to TRBD2. With V trimmed by 2 bases and J by 2 bases, 7 bases remained unmatched. CDR1 is DFQATT and CDR2 is SNEGSKA in the germline V gene (reference sequence). This CDR3 is built from 15 residues. The CDR3 nucleotides read TGCAGTGCTAGATCTCTAGCGGATTTCACAGATACGCAGTATTTT. Translating gives CSARSLADFTDTQYF.

V gene TRBV15 combines with J gene TRBJ1-1; 7 bases align to TRBD1. Per the germline V gene, CDR1 is LNHNV and CDR2 is YYDKDF (reference sequence). V lost 1 base and J lost 2; bases outside the gene matches: 4. The CDR3 has 15 amino acids. The CDR3 region has the DNA TGTGCCACCAGCAGAGTCCGACAGGGCAACACTGAAGCTTTCTTT. Translating it yields CATSRVRQGNTEAFF.

J is TRBJ2-3 and V is TRBV5-1, with 10 bases that match TRBD2. V lost 0 bases, J lost 5 bases, and 9 bases stayed unmatched. The CDR3 extends over 17 amino acids. Germline CDR1 is SGHRS and CDR2 is YFSETQ. The CDR3 loop is CASSLVASGSGRDTQYF. CDR3 nucleotides: TGCGCCAGCAGCTTGGTGGCTAGCGGGAGTGGGCGAGATACGCAGTATTTT.

V is TRBV20-1 and J is TRBJ1-5; weak D call: TRBD1 (5 bases). This CDR3 spans 12 amino acids. Germline V gene sequence: CDR1 DFQATT, CDR2 SNEGSKA (reference sequence). Trimming took 3 bases from V and 4 from J, leaving 7 bases between them. As DNA, the CDR3 is TGCAGTGCTAGGCAGGGAAATCAGCCCCAGCATTTT. It yields the protein CSARQGNQPQHF.

The genes are TRBV29-1 and TRBJ2-1; 10 bases are shared with TRBD1. Germline loops: CDR1 SQVTM, CDR2 ANQGSEA. The CDR3 consists of 14 residues. V lost 7 bases, J lost 4 bases, and 7 bases stayed unmatched. The CDR3: CSARDRGVYNEQFF. The CDR3 region has the DNA TGCAGCGCCCGGGACAGGGGCGTTTACAATGAGCAGTTCTTC.

The CDR3 region is CASSLVGGGLTDTQYF. The CDR3 region has the DNA TGTGCCAGCAGCTTGGTTGGCGGGGGGCTCACAGATACGCAGTATTTT. This chain joins TRBV5-4 and TRBJ2-3; TRBD2 agrees at 8 bases. Germline loops: CDR1 SGHNT, CDR2 YYREEE (reference sequence). Trimming took 0 bases from V and 2 from J; bases not matched to a gene: 5. The CDR3 spans 16 residues.